This TCR beta chain was documented in a study of blood T cell repertoires in COVID-19. Study-level background: Sites across the United States, Italy and Spain contributed samples from acute and convalescent COVID-19.

Germline CDR1 is ENHRY and CDR2 is SYGVKD. With V trimmed by 3 bases and J by 0 bases, 3 bases remained unmatched. The CDR3 runs to 15 residues. Assay used: immunoSEQ multiplex PCR; TCRdb lists only in-frame clones, some missing. The data show about 250,000 clones, 85% seen once. This sequence was found in a woman aged 50 to 60 with acute COVID-19. This sequence joins TRBV10-3 and TRBJ2-3; 7 bases are shared with TRBD2. Sequenced input: PBMCs or T cells enriched from blood (not recorded which). CDR3 bases: TGTGCCATCAGTGACGGGGGGTCTAGCACAGATACGCAGTATTTT. Encoded protein: CAISDGGSSTDTQYF.